This T cell receptor (beta chain) appears in the sequencing data of a study of cytomegalovirus exposure and HLA in healthy donors. The trim removed 2 bases at V and 0 bases at J, leaving 5 bases unmatched. Germline V gene data show CDR1 as SGHRS and CDR2 as YFSETQ. The CDR3 loop spans 19 amino acids. Primers for the PCR totalled 60 Vbeta and 13 Jbeta. TCRdb's copy holds only in-frame clones and misses some; the assay was immunoSEQ multiplex PCR. This table has around 100,000 clones, approximately 70% appearing once. Regarding the study as a whole: HLA alleles were associated with 18,000 or so TCR beta sequences in a later analysis at 0.05 false discovery rate.

On this clone itself: The antigen remains unidentified.

This TCR was sampled from a man aged 25-45 years in good health and CMV-seropositive. Sequencing input: PBMCs. The J gene is TRBJ2-2, the V gene TRBV5-1; 15 bases are a match to TRBD2. The CDR3 is CASSFTGLAGGPNTGELFF. The CDR3 DNA reads as TGCGCCAGCAGCTTCACGGGACTAGCGGGGGGCCCGAACACCGGGGAGCTGTTTTTT. Variable domain in full (rest from reference TRBV5-1 and TRBJ2-2): KAGVTQTPRYLIKTRGQQVTLSCSPISGHRSVSWYQQTPGQGLQFLFEYFSETQRNKGNFPGRFSGRQFSNSRSEMNVSTLELGDSALYLCASSFTGLAGGPNTGELFFGEGSRLTVL.